The following is a TCR beta chain sequence with its context. The data originate from a study of OX40 agonist ivuxolimab in advanced cancers. V lost 3 bases to trimming and J lost 1 base, with 9 bases between them. The CDR3 length is 14 residues. Germline loops: CDR1 SGDLS, CDR2 YYNGEE. Clones were read by immunoSEQ multiplex PCR, and TCRdb kept only the in-frame ones, dropping some. Found here are 7,500 to 8,500 clones, approximately 85% of them singletons; the top ten hold around 36%. The receptor's source is an adult with an advanced solid tumor such as melanoma, head and neck, liver or kidney cancer. The material was CD4+ or CD8+ T cells sorted from blood, obtained in a trial of the OX40 agonist ivuxolimab. V gene TRBV9 combines with J gene TRBJ2-3; D may be TRBD1 or TRBD2 (5 bases each). This chain's CDR3 is CASSALGGTDTQYF. The DNA of the CDR3 is TGTGCCAGCAGCGCTCTGGGGGGCACAGATACGCAGTATTTT. Drawing the rest from reference TRBV9 and TRBJ2-3, the complete variable domain is DSGVTQTPKHLITATGQRVTLRCSPRSGDLSVYWYQQSLDQGLQFLIQYYNGEERAKGNILERFSAQQFPDLHSELNLSSLELGDSALYFCASSALGGTDTQYFGPGTRLTVL.